Listed below are T cell receptor beta chains from one sample, sequenced in a study of T cells in Graves' hyperthyroidism and ophthalmopathy. Each CDR3 protein gets one entry after TCRdb re-called the multiplex PCR reads with MiXCR. The data contain about 600,000 distinct CDR3 sequences, 12% to 15% of them seen just once; the ten biggest clones take up approximately 6.4%. The sequenced material came from blood. Source of these receptors: a woman under 30 with Graves' ophthalmopathy. CDR3s include the opening cysteine and the closing phenylalanine or tryptophan. D genes are given only for firm matches. A clone size is listed for some rows: how often the clone was seen (once, few, many), or a class if it is expanded.

j_call d_call v_call clone_size cdr3_nt cdr3_aa
TRBJ2-1 TRBD2 TRBV7-9 many TGTGCCAGCACTGTGATTAGGACTAGCGGGAGTAGGGAGCAGTTCTTC CASTVIRTSGSREQFF
TRBJ2-7 TRBD2 TRBV7-2 many TGTGCCAGCAGCTACTACCGGCGGCGGGAGAACGAGCAGTACTTC CASSYYRRRENEQYF
TRBJ1-2 NA TRBV5-1 NA TGCGCCAGCAGCGGGTTGGGAGGGGATCATGGCTACACCTTC CASSGLGGDHGYTF
TRBJ2-7 TRBD1 TRBV11-2 many TGTGCCAGCAGCTTGGGGACAGGGAGTGTAGCCTACGAGCAGTACTTC CASSLGTGSVAYEQYF
TRBJ2-7 TRBD1 TRBV5-1 NA TGCGCCAGCAGCTTGGGCGGGACAGGGATGTACGAGCAGTACTTC CASSLGGTGMYEQYF
TRBJ2-5 NA TRBV4-1 few TGCGCCAGCAGCCCGTACAACTCAGGGATAATAAGCCAAGAGACCCAGTACTTC CASSPYNSGIISQETQYF
TRBJ1-2 TRBD1 TRBV27 many TGTGCCAGCCGTCAAGGACAGGGTGGCTACACCTTC CASRQGQGGYTF
TRBJ1-3 NA TRBV4-1 NA TGCGCCAGCAGCCAGACTCGGACAGCCGGAAACACCATATATTTT CASSQTRTAGNTIYF
TRBJ2-5 TRBD2 TRBV6-1 few TGTGCCAGCAGATTAGCGGGAGTGGGGCAAGAGACCCAGTACTTC CASRLAGVGQETQYF
TRBJ1-2 NA TRBV6-4 many TGTGCCAGCAGTGACACACTACAGGCCCGAGGGGGCTACACCTTC CASSDTLQARGGYTF
TRBJ1-2 NA TRBV4-1 few TGCGCCAGCAGCCACGTCAGATGGATGCGGGGACCTAACTATGGCTACACCTTC CASSHVRWMRGPNYGYTF
TRBJ2-7 NA TRBV20-1 NA TGCAGTGCTAACGACCCAAGACTCCTGAGGTACGAGCAGTACTTC CSANDPRLLRYEQYF